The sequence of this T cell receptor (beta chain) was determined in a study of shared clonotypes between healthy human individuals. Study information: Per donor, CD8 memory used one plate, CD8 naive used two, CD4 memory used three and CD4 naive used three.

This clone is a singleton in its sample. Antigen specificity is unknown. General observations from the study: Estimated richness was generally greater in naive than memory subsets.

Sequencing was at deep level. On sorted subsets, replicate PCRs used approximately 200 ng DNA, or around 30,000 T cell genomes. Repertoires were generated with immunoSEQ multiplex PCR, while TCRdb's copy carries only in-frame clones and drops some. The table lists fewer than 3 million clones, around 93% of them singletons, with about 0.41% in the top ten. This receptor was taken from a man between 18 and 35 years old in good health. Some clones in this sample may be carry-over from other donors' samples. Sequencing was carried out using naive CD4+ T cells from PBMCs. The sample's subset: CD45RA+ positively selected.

The CDR3 loop reads CSATGQGNTGELFF. Here the CDR3 DNA reads TGCAGCGCTACAGGGCAGGGGAACACCGGGGAGCTGTTTTTT. The rearrangement joins TRBV29-1 to TRBJ2-2; maybe TRBD1 (6 bases). CDR1 and CDR2 (germline): SQVTM, ANQGSEA. The CDR3 loop spans 14 amino acids. Trimming took 7 bases from V and 1 from J, leaving 13 bases between them.